This T cell receptor (beta chain) derives from a study of blood T cell repertoires in COVID-19. Sequencing used immunoSEQ multiplex PCR; TCRdb keeps in-frame clones, though not all of them. The data show 25,000 to 35,000 clones, with approximately 87% seen just once and roughly 15% held by the top ten. The CDR3 is 16 residues long. The germline V gene encodes CDR1 KGHSH and CDR2 LQKENI. About this clone: The junction differs from germline at one of its ends, possibly a read error.

This TCR was recovered from a man in his 70s with active COVID-19. The chain uses TRBV18 and TRBJ2-2; perhaps TRBD1 as D (5 bases). Input material: peripheral blood. For the CDR3, the DNA is TGTGCCAGCTCACCAGGCAGGGAAAAGAACCCCGGGGAGCTGTTTTTT. This encodes CASSPGREKNPGELFF. The full variable domain, rest sourced from reference TRBV18 and TRBJ2-2, is NAGVMQNPRHLVRRRGQEARLRCSPMKGHSHVYWYRQLPEEGLKFMVYLQKENIIDESGMPKERFSAEFPKEGPSILRIQQVVRGDSAAYFCASSPGREKNPGELFFGEGSRLTVL.